A single sample gave rise to the 8 T cell receptor beta chains below, sequenced in a study of blood T cell repertoires in COVID-19. Sequenced by immunoSEQ multiplex PCR; TCRdb stores in-frame clones only, minus some. Counted here are some 120,000 clones, 90% occurring once; the ten biggest clones make up 3.5% to 5.5%. Sample: peripheral blood. These receptors were collected from a man in his 60s with COVID-19, enrolled during active disease.

V and J are TRBV6-4 and TRBJ2-5; 7 positions match TRBD1. Germline V gene data show CDR1 as MRHNA and CDR2 as SNTAGT. This CDR3 spans 15 amino acids. V lost 0 bases and J lost 3; bases outside the gene matches: 4. The CDR3 is CASSDSRTGEETQYF. CDR3 in DNA: TGTGCCAGCAGTGACTCTCGGACAGGAGAAGAGACCCAGTACTTC.

V and J are TRBV18 and TRBJ2-6; D is ambiguous. The germline gives CDR1 KGHSH, CDR2 LQKENI. CDR3 length: 15 residues. The ends were cut back, 0 bases at V and 13 bases at J, with 16 bases in the middle. As DNA, the CDR3 is TGTGCCAGCTCACCACCGACCACCACGCTGGAGGTCCTGACTTTC. Translation: CASSPPTTTLEVLTF.

V is TRBV19 and J is TRBJ2-4, with 10 positions matching TRBD1. The V and J ends lost 2 bases and 7 bases, in that order; junction bases with no gene match: 8. The CDR3 extends over 16 amino acids. Germline-derived CDR1 and CDR2 are LNHDA and SQIVND (reference sequence). CDR3 sequence: CASSISGTGERNIQYF. The CDR3 DNA is TGTGCCAGTAGTATATCAGGGACAGGGGAAAGGAACATTCAGTACTTC.

The V and J genes are TRBV6-5 and TRBJ2-2; tentative D call: TRBD2 (6 bases). The germline gives CDR1 MNHEY, CDR2 SVGAGI. The CDR3 totals 14 residues. Trimming removed 6 bases from V and 1 base from J, with 9 bases in between. The CDR3 reads CASRRGRNTGELFF. The CDR3, as DNA: TGTGCCAGCAGGCGGGGAAGGAACACCGGGGAGCTGTTTTTT.

V and J are TRBV7-6 and TRBJ2-2; TRBD2 aligns across 16 bases. Trimming at V came to 5 bases and at J to 5 bases, leaving 5 bases not matched to a gene. The CDR3 loop spans 17 amino acids. Germline V gene lookup returns CDR1 SGHVS and CDR2 FNYEAQ. The CDR3 DNA reads as TGTGCCAGCAGCCTGGGACTAGCGGGAGGGCCGACCGGGGAGCTGTTTTTT. Protein: CASSLGLAGGPTGELFF.

The chain is built from TRBV28 and TRBJ1-3; 7 bases agree with TRBD1. Per germline, CDR1 MDHEN and CDR2 SYDVKM. The CDR3 loop spans 14 amino acids. Trimming cost V 5 bases and J 5 bases; bases outside gene matches: 6. In nucleotides, the CDR3 is TGTGCCAGCAGTCCCGGGACAGAGAGAAACACCATATATTTT. Its translation: CASSPGTERNTIYF.

The V and J genes are TRBV23-1 and TRBJ1-5; D is possibly TRBD1 (5 bases). TRBV23-1 qualifies as an ORF whose function is uncertain. Trimming shortened V by 7 bases and J by 0 bases, and 13 bases separated the two germline ends. The CDR3 spans 15 residues. The CDR3 reads CASNNRFYSNQPQHF. The CDR3 DNA reads TGCGCCAGCAACAACAGGTTTTATAGCAATCAGCCCCAGCATTTT.

This chain uses TRBV29-1 with TRBJ1-2, with 8 bases that match TRBD1. The CDR3 spans 15 residues. CDR1 SQVTM and CDR2 ANQGSEA come from the germline V gene. V shed 6 bases and J 8 bases; nucleotides not matched to a gene: 17. Written as DNA, the CDR3 is TGCAGCGTGAGGGCCCGGGACAGGCTTACCAAAGGCTACACCTTC. Protein product: CSVRARDRLTKGYTF.